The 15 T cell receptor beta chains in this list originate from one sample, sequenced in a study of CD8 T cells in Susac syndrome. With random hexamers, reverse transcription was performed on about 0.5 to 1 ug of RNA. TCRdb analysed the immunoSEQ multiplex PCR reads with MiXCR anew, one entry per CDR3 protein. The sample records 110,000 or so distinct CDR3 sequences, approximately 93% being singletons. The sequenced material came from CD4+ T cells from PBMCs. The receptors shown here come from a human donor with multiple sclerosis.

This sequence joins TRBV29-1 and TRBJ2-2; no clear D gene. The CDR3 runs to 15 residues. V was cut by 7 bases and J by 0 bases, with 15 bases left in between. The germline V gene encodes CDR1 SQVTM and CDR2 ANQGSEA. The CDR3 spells CSAHSAGANTGELFF. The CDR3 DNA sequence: TGCAGCGCTCACTCGGCAGGAGCGAACACCGGGGAGCTGTTTTTT.

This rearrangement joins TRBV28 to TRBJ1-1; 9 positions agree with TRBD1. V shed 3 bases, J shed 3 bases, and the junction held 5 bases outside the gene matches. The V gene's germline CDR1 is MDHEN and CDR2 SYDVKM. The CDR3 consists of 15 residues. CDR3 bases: TGTGCCAGCAGTTTTGTGGGACAGGGTTACACTGAAGCTTTCTTT. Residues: CASSFVGQGYTEAFF. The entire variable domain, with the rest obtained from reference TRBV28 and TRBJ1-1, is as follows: DVKVTQSSRYLVKRTGEKVFLECVQDMDHENMFWYRQDPGLGLRLIYFSYDVKMKEKGDIPEGYSVSREKKERFSLILESASTNQTSMYLCASSFVGQGYTEAFFGQGTRLTVV.

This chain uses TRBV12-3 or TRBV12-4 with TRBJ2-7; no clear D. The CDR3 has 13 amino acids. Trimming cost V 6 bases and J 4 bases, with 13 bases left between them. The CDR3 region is CASRDGQRYEQYF. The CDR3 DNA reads TGTGCCAGCAGGGACGGCCAGAGGTACGAGCAGTACTTC.

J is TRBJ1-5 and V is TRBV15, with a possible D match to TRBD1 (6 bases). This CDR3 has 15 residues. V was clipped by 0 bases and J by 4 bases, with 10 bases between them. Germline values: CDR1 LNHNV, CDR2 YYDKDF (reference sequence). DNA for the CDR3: TGTGCCACCAGCAGAGAAAGGGGGGCTAATCAGCCCCAGCATTTT. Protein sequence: CATSRERGANQPQHF. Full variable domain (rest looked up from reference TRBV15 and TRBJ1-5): DAMVIQNPRYQVTQFGKPVTLSCSQTLNHNVMYWYQQKSSQAPKLLFHYYDKDFNNEADTPDNFQSRRPNTSFCFLDIRSPGLGDTAMYLCATSRERGANQPQHFGDGTRLSIL.

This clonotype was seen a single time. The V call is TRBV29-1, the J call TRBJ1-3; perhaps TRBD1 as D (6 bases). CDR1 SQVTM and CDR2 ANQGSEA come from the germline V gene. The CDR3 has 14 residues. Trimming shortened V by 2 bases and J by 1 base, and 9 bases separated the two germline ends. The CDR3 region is CSVETGASGNTIYF. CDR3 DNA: TGCAGCGTTGAAACGGGGGCGTCTGGAAACACCATATATTTT.

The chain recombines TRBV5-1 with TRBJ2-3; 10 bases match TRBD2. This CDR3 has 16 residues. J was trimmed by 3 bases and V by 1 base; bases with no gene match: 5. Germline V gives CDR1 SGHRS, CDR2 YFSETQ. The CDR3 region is CASSLLSGGATDTQYF. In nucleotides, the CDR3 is TGCGCCAGCAGCTTGCTGAGCGGGGGGGCAACAGATACGCAGTATTTT. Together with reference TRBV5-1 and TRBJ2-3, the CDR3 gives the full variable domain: KAGVTQTPRYLIKTRGQQVTLSCSPISGHRSVSWYQQTPGQGLQFLFEYFSETQRNKGNFPGRFSGRQFSNSRSEMNVSTLELGDSALYLCASSLLSGGATDTQYFGPGTRLTVL.

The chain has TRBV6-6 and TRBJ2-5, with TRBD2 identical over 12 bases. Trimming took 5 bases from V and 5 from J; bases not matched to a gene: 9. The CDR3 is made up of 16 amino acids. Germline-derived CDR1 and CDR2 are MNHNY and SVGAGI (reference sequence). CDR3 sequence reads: CASSNQLAGGSETQYF. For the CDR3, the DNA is TGTGCCAGCAGTAATCAACTAGCGGGGGGTTCTGAGACCCAGTACTTC.

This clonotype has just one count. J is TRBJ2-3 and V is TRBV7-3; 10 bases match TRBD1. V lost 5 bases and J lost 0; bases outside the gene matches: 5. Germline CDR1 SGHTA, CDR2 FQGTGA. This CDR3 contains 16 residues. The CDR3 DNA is TGTGCCAGCAGCGCGACAGGGGGCCAGAGCACAGATACGCAGTATTTT. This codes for CASSATGGQSTDTQYF.

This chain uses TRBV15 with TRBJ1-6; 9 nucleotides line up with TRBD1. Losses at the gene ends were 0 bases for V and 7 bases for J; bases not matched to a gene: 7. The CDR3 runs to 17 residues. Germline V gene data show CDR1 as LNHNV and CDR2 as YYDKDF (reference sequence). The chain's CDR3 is CATSRDRTQGANSPLHF. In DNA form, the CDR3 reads TGTGCCACCAGCAGAGACCGGACACAGGGGGCGAATTCACCCCTCCACTTT.

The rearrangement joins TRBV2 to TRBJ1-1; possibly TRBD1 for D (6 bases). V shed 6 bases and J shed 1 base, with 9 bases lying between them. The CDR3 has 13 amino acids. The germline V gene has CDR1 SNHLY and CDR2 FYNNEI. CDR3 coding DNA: TGTGCCAGCAGGGGGGCAGAGAACACTGAAGCTTTCTTT. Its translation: CASRGAENTEAFF.

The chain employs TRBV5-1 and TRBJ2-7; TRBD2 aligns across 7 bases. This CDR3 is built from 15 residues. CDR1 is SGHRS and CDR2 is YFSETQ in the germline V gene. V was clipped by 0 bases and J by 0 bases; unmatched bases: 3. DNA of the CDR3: TGCGCCAGCAGCTTGGAACTAGCGCACTCCTACGAGCAGTACTTC. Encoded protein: CASSLELAHSYEQYF.

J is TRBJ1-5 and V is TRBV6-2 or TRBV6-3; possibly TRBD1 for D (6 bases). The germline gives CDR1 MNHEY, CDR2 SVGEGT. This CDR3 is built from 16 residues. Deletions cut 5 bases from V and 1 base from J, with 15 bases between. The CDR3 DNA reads TGTGCCAGCAGTCAACAGGGCCGAGGGAGCAATCAGCCCCAGCATTTT. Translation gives CASSQQGRGSNQPQHF.

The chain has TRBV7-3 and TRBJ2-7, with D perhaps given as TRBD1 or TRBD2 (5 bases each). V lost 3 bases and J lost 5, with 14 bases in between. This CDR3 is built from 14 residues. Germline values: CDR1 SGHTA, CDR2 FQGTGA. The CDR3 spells CASSFRDGFDEQYF. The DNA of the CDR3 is TGTGCCAGCAGCTTCCGGGACGGCTTTGACGAGCAGTACTTC. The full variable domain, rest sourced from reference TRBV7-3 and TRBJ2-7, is GAGVSQTPSNKVTEKGKYVELRCDPISGHTALYWYRQSLGQGPEFLIYFQGTGAADDSGLPNDRFFAVRPEGSVSTLKIQRTERGDSAVYLCASSFRDGFDEQYFGPGTRLTVT.

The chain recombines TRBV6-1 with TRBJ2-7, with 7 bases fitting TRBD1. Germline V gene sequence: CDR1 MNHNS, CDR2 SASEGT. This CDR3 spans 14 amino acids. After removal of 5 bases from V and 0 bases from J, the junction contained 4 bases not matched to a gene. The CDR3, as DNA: TGTGCCAGCAGTTTGCAGGGGGACTCCTACGAGCAGTACTTC. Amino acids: CASSLQGDSYEQYF.

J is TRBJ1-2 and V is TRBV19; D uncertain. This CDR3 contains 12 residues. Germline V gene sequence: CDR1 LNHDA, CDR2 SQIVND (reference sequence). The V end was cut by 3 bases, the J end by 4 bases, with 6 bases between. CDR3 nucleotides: TGTGCCAGTAGTATGAAAGCCTATGGCTACACCTTC. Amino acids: CASSMKAYGYTF.